The rows below give T cell receptor beta chains drawn from one sample of a study of naive and memory T cell subsets. TCRdb passed the UMI-ligation and nested PCR reads through MiXCR, listing each CDR3 protein once. The repertoire consists of under 150,000 distinct CDR3 sequences, with more than 15% occurring once and the leading ten covering about 0.14%. The sequencing input was naive CD4+ T cells from blood. The receptors originated from a human donor in good health. CDR3s include the opening cysteine and the closing phenylalanine or tryptophan. The D gene is left open where the match is weak. The size field is filled for only some rows; it gives once, few, many or a size class.

>TRBJ2-1|TRBV10-3|few|NA
TGTGCCATCAGTGGGGCCGGGAGCTCCTACAATGAGCAGTTCTTC
CAISGAGSSYNEQFF
>TRBJ2-7|TRBV4-3|NA|TRBD2
TGCGCCAGCAGCCAAGACCCCCGGGACTACACCTACGAGCAGTACTTC
CASSQDPRDYTYEQYF
>TRBJ2-3|TRBV12-3/TRBV12-4|NA|NA
TGTGCCAGCAGTTCCACAACAGGACCTAATACGCAGTATTTT
CASSSTTGPNTQYF
>TRBJ1-6|TRBV4-2|NA|NA
TGTGCCAGCAGCCAAGAAGGGTATGGGCAGAATTCACCCCTCCACTTT
CASSQEGYGQNSPLHF
>TRBJ2-7|TRBV10-3|few|TRBD2
TGTGCCAGCCAGCTGGGCGGGAGTGCCTACGAGCAGTACTTC
CASQLGGSAYEQYF
>TRBJ2-1|TRBV18|few|NA
TGTGCCAGCTCGCCCAATACAGAGGAGCAGTTCTTC
CASSPNTEEQFF
>TRBJ2-5|TRBV7-2|NA|NA
TGTGCCAGCAGCGCACTGAACGGCTTGGAGACCCAGTACTTC
CASSALNGLETQYF
>TRBJ2-1|TRBV29-1|few|NA
TGCAGCGACTCTCCAAGCGAACTGTCCTACAATGAGCAGTTCTTC
CSDSPSELSYNEQFF
>TRBJ1-5|TRBV5-1|NA|NA
TGCGCCAGCAGCCTAGTAGGTGATAGCAATCAGCCCCAGAATTTT
CASSLVGDSNQPQNF
>TRBJ2-7|TRBV12-3/TRBV12-4|NA|TRBD2
TGTGCCAGCAGCTTTCCCTTGGGACTAGCGGGAGGTGGTTCCGCCTACGAGCAGTACTTC
CASSFPLGLAGGGSAYEQYF
>TRBJ2-1|TRBV29-1|few|NA
TGCAGCGTTGATATGGCAGAATTTCGCAATGAGCAGTTCTTC
CSVDMAEFRNEQFF
>TRBJ2-7|TRBV27|many|NA
TGTGCCAGCAGTTCCCGTCCGTACGAGCAGTACTTC
CASSSRPYEQYF
>TRBJ1-6|TRBV30|NA|TRBD1
TGTGCCTGGAGCGGACAGGGATATAATTCACCCCTCCACTTT
CAWSGQGYNSPLHF
>TRBJ2-7|TRBV6-5|few|TRBD2
TGTGCCAGCAGTTACGCTAGCGGGTCCACCTACGAGCAGTACTTC
CASSYASGSTYEQYF
>TRBJ1-2|TRBV24-1|NA|NA
TGTGCCACCAGTGATTTAGCAGATGGCTACACCTTC
CATSDLADGYTF
>TRBJ2-5|TRBV12-3/TRBV12-4|few|TRBD2
TGTGCCAGCAAACTTGGACTAGCGGGAGCCCAAGAGACCCAGTACTTC
CASKLGLAGAQETQYF
>TRBJ1-1|TRBV6-1|few|NA
TGTGCCAGCAGCGATTACCCAGGGGTCACTGAAGCTTTCTTT
CASSDYPGVTEAFF
>TRBJ2-3|TRBV20-1|few|NA
TGCAGTGCCGAAGTTAGCGGTCGCACAGATACGCAGTATTTT
CSAEVSGRTDTQYF
>TRBJ1-1|TRBV27|few|NA
TGTGCCAGCAGTTTGAGAGGTCTCACTGAAGCTTTCTTT
CASSLRGLTEAFF
>TRBJ2-7|TRBV10-3|NA|NA
TGTGCCATCAGCCTAGACGGAACCTACGAGCAGTACTTC
CAISLDGTYEQYF
>TRBJ2-6|TRBV10-3|many|NA
TGTGCCGGCGGGCCGGGGGCCAACGTCCTGACTTTC
CAGGPGANVLTF
>TRBJ2-3|TRBV24-1|NA|TRBD1
TGTGCCACCAGTGATCACGGGACAGGGAACGCAGATACGCAGTATTTT
CATSDHGTGNADTQYF
>TRBJ2-3|TRBV30|many|NA
TGTGCCTGGAGTATGAATGCAGATACGCAGTATTTT
CAWSMNADTQYF
>TRBJ2-2|TRBV11-2|few|NA
TGTGCCAGCAGCTCGAGGCTCCTTAACACCGGGGAGCTGTTTTTT
CASSSRLLNTGELFF
>TRBJ1-2|TRBV28|few|TRBD1
TGTGCCAGCAGTTTACCCGGACAGGAAGGCTACACCTTC
CASSLPGQEGYTF
>TRBJ2-5|TRBV20-1|few|NA
TGCAGTGCGGAGAGGTGGACAGTAAAATTACAAGAGACCCAGTACTTC
CSAERWTVKLQETQYF
>TRBJ2-1|TRBV29-1|NA|NA
TGCAGCGCCGACAGGAAAAGAGGGGATGAGCAGTTCTTC
CSADRKRGDEQFF
>TRBJ2-5|TRBV7-2|NA|NA
TGTGCCAGCAGGAGCGGATCAGAGACCCAGTACTTC
CASRSGSETQYF
>TRBJ2-1|TRBV6-6|NA|NA
TGTGCCAGCAGTTACGGTAGCGGAGCCCACAATGAGCAGTTCTTC
CASSYGSGAHNEQFF
>TRBJ2-5|TRBV20-1|many|NA
TGCAGTGCTAGAGGGGAAGGTCGGAGAGAGACCCAGTACTTC
CSARGEGRRETQYF
>TRBJ1-1|TRBV3-1|NA|NA
TGTGCCAGCAGCCAAGGCGGGGTGAACACTGAAGCTTTCTTT
CASSQGGVNTEAFF
>TRBJ2-3|TRBV20-1|NA|TRBD2
TGCAGTGCGCGAGGGACTAGCGGGAGTCAAAATACGCAGTATTTT
CSARGTSGSQNTQYF
>TRBJ2-7|TRBV10-3|NA|TRBD1
TGTGCCATCAGTGAGTTAAAGAACCGGGACAGGGGTACCGAGCAGTACTTC
CAISELKNRDRGTEQYF
>TRBJ2-7|TRBV28|few|TRBD2
TGTGCCAGCAGTGCTCCGGGGGGAGGAAGGTTCGGGCAGTACTTC
CASSAPGGGRFGQYF
>TRBJ2-6|TRBV28|NA|TRBD2
TGTGCCAGCAGTTCCATACTAGCGGGCAACCTTTATTCTGGGGCCAACGTCCTGACTTTC
CASSSILAGNLYSGANVLTF
>TRBJ2-3|TRBV5-1|few|NA
TGCGCCAGCAGCCCGGGGGCCCCCACAGATACGCAGTATTTT
CASSPGAPTDTQYF
>TRBJ2-7|TRBV18|few|NA
TGTGCCAGCTCCCGAAGGGCAGGGGACTACGAGCAGTACTTC
CASSRRAGDYEQYF
>TRBJ1-6|TRBV10-3|few|NA
TGTGCCATCAGTGAGTCGAGCGCAGGGTCCCCCTATTCACCCCTCCACTTT
CAISESSAGSPYSPLHF
>TRBJ2-2|TRBV7-3|NA|NA
TGTGCCAGCAGCTCCGGACTTGGGCACGGGGAGCTGTTTTTT
CASSSGLGHGELFF
>TRBJ2-1|TRBV29-1|many|TRBD2
TGCAGCGCGAAAGAGACTAGCGGGGGGCCAATAGGTTACAATGAGCAGTTCTTC
CSAKETSGGPIGYNEQFF
>TRBJ2-2|TRBV12-3/TRBV12-4|NA|NA
TGTGCCAGCAGTTTGGGGAACTGGAACACCGGGGAGCTGTTTTTT
CASSLGNWNTGELFF
>TRBJ2-1|TRBV13|NA|NA
TGTGCCAGCAGCCCACCGACTTTGTCCCTTTTAGATGAGCAGTTCTTC
CASSPPTLSLLDEQFF
>TRBJ2-2|TRBV5-1|NA|TRBD1
TGCGCCAGCAGCTGGGGACAGGGGGCGAACACCGGGGAGCTGTTTTTT
CASSWGQGANTGELFF
>TRBJ2-7|TRBV7-2|few|NA
TGTGCCAGCAGCTTATGGCCCTACGAGCAGTACTTC
CASSLWPYEQYF
>TRBJ2-3|TRBV7-2|NA|NA
TGTGCCAGCAGCTTAGTTCTAGGCGGTGGAGATACGCAGTATTTT
CASSLVLGGGDTQYF
>TRBJ2-1|TRBV7-9|few|TRBD2
TGTGCCAGCAACTTGGGGGAGGGCTACAATGAGCAGTTCTTC
CASNLGEGYNEQFF
>TRBJ2-3|TRBV20-1|NA|NA
TGCAGTGCTAGAATTCGGGAGTTCACAGATACGCAGTATTTT
CSARIREFTDTQYF
>TRBJ2-2|TRBV2|few|NA
TGTGCCAGCAGGCAAGACACTACCGGGGAGCTGTTTTTT
CASRQDTTGELFF
>TRBJ2-3|TRBV20-1|NA|NA
TGCAGTGCTAGCATCACTAGAAGAGGGATCACAGATACGCAGTATTTT
CSASITRRGITDTQYF
>TRBJ2-1|TRBV6-5|NA|TRBD2
TGTGCCAGCAGTTACGGCGCGGGGGAGGGGGAGCAGTTCTTC
CASSYGAGEGEQFF
>TRBJ2-3|TRBV6-2/TRBV6-3|few|NA
TGTGCCAGCAGTTACTCGACGGGGAGCGGCGCAGATACGCAGTATTTT
CASSYSTGSGADTQYF
>TRBJ1-1|TRBV4-2|NA|TRBD1
TGTGCCAGCAGCCAAACCGGGACAGGGCCTGAAGCTTTCTTT
CASSQTGTGPEAFF
>TRBJ2-7|TRBV28|NA|TRBD2
TGTGCCAGTAGAGCTTCCGGGACTAGCGGCTACGAGCAGTACTTC
CASRASGTSGYEQYF
>TRBJ2-1|TRBV5-1|NA|TRBD2
TGCGCCAGCAGCTTGGACCTAGCGGGAGGGAAAAATGAGCAGTTCTTC
CASSLDLAGGKNEQFF
>TRBJ2-7|TRBV11-2|few|NA
TGTGCCAGCAGTCAAAACCTCGGGACAAGCTACGAGCAGTACTTC
CASSQNLGTSYEQYF